This T cell receptor (beta chain) was captured in a study of blood T cell repertoires in COVID-19. In the study overall: Samples came from the United States, Italy and Spain, spanning acute and convalescent COVID-19. PBMCs, B-cell-depleted T cells, or T cells provided the cDNA or gDNA that made up the material.

Trimming at V came to 4 bases and at J to 3 bases, leaving 2 bases not matched to a gene. This CDR3 is 14 amino acids long. Germline lookup yields CDR1 SNHLY and CDR2 FYNNEI. This clone has only a few counts. In the original processing: Counts of nucleated cells, estimated from reference gene primer amplification, were obtained. The protocol was immunoSEQ multiplex PCR, while the TCRdb copy is restricted to in-frame clones and leaves out a portion. That table is the source of V, J and clone size, and D and trimming were worked out from the DNA. The sample yields some 100,000 clones, over 70% seen once.

The chain joins TRBV2 to TRBJ1-5, with 8 positions matching TRBD1. The receptor's source is a man aged 60-69 years with acute or convalescent COVID-19. The sequencing input was peripheral blood. CDR3 DNA sequence: TGTGCCAGCAGTGGACAGGGGATCAATCAGCCCCAGCATTTT. This gives the protein CASSGQGINQPQHF. The full variable domain, with the rest looked up from reference TRBV2 and TRBJ1-5, is EPEVTQTPSHQVTQMGQEVILRCVPISNHLYFYWYRQILGQKVEFLVSFYNNEISEKSEIFDDQFSVERPDGSNFTLKIRSTKLEDSAMYFCASSGQGINQPQHFGDGTRLSIL.